These 2 T cell receptor beta chains came from one sample sequenced in a study of blood T cell repertoires in COVID-19. Sequencing used immunoSEQ multiplex PCR; TCRdb keeps in-frame clones, though not all of them. The sample lists roughly 280,000 clones, around nine tenths seen once, with about 11% in the top ten. The sequenced material came from peripheral blood. The receptor source for this set is a woman between 25 and 40 years old with COVID-19, enrolled during active disease.

On this clone: This same CDR3 is encoded by further DNA sequences in the sample. The rearrangement uses TRBV29-1 and TRBJ2-3; 11 positions match TRBD1. This CDR3 spans 13 amino acids. The V and J ends lost 8 bases and 4 bases, in that order; junction bases with no gene match: 5. Germline V gives CDR1 SQVTM, CDR2 ANQGSEA. The CDR3 reads CSSRTGGADTQYF. CDR3 bases: TGCAGCTCCAGGACAGGGGGCGCAGATACGCAGTATTTT.

In this sample, this clone turned up a few times. The chain combines TRBV4-2 with TRBJ1-1; TRBD1 matches 7 bases. Germline CDR1 and CDR2: LGHNA and YNFKEQ. The CDR3 has 12 amino acids. V lost 1 base and J lost 8; bases outside the gene matches: 1. The CDR3 is CASSQATGEAFF. The CDR3 nucleotides read TGTGCCAGCAGCCAAGCGACAGGGGAAGCTTTCTTT.